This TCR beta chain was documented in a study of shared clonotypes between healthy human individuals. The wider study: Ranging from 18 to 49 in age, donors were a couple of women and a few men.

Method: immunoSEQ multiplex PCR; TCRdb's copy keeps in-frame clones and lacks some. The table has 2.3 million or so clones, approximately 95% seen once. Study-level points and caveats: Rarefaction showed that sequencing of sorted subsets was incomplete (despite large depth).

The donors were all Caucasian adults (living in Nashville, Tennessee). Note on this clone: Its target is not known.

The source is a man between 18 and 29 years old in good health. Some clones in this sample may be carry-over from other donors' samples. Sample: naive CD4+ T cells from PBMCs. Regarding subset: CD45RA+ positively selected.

The CDR3 spells CASSHLAGGHNEQFF. CDR3 bases: TGTGCCAGCAGCCATCTAGCGGGAGGGCACAATGAGCAGTTCTTC. The rearrangement links TRBV11-2 to TRBJ2-1; 12 bases map to TRBD2. This CDR3 has 15 amino acids. V lost 5 bases and J lost 5; bases outside the gene matches: 4. Germline-derived CDR1 and CDR2 are SGHAT and FQNNGV.